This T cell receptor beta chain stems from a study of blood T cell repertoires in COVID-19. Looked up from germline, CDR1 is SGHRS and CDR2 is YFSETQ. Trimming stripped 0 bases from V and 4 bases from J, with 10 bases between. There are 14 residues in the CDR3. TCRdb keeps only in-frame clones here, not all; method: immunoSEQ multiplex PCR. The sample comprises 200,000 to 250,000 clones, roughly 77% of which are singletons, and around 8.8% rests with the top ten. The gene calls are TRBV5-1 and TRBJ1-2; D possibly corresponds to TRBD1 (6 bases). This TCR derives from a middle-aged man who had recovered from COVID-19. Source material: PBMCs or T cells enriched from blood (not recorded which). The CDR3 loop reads CASSLEGGGYGYTF. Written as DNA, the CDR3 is TGCGCCAGCAGCTTGGAAGGGGGTGGCTATGGCTACACCTTC.